Listed below are T cell receptor beta chains from one sample, sequenced in a study of shared clonotypes between healthy human individuals. Generated by immunoSEQ multiplex PCR, the TCRdb table keeps only in-frame clones and is missing some. The sample consists of roughly 2,500,000 clones, roughly 93% of them appearing once. Sample: naive CD4+ T cells from PBMCs. These TCRs come from a man younger than 30 in good health. Some clones in this sample may be carry-over from other donors' samples. Each CDR3 is given with its conserved first and last residue. D genes are given only for firm matches. For some rows the clone size is stated as once, few or many, or as a class when expanded; others skip it.

J,size,V,D,DNA,CDR3
TRBJ1-4,-,TRBV13,-,TGTGCCAGCAGCTATCGCCAAGCAACTAATGAAAAACTGTTTTTT,CASSYRQATNEKLFF
TRBJ2-5,-,TRBV27,-,TGTGCCAGCAGTTTCGGTGAAGAAAAGGAGACCCAGTACTTC,CASSFGEEKETQYF
TRBJ2-7,-,TRBV18,-,TGTGCCAGCTCACCGACGGCTTACGAGCAGTACTTC,CASSPTAYEQYF
TRBJ2-3,few,TRBV5-1,TRBD1,TGCGCCAGCAGCCCGACAGGGGCAGATACGCAGTATTTT,CASSPTGADTQYF
TRBJ2-1,-,TRBV29-1,TRBD2,TGCAGCGTTTTTGGTCTAGCGGGAGTCAATGAGCAGTTCTTC,CSVFGLAGVNEQFF
TRBJ2-7,-,TRBV10-3,-,TGTGCCATCAGTGAGGGCGAGGTCGACGAGCAGTACTTC,CAISEGEVDEQYF
TRBJ1-5,-,TRBV9,-,TGTGCCAGCAGCCGCGGAACAGGAGCACGGTCCCAGCATTTT,CASSRGTGARSQHF
TRBJ2-5,-,TRBV27,TRBD1,TGTGCCAGCAGTTTATCTCCTCTACCCGACAGGGTCCACCAAGAGACCCAGTACTTC,CASSLSPLPDRVHQETQYF
TRBJ1-4,-,TRBV5-1,TRBD1,TGCGCCAGCAGCTCCGGACAGGGAGGACAAACTAATGAAAAACTGTTTTTT,CASSSGQGGQTNEKLFF
TRBJ2-7,-,TRBV2,TRBD1,TGTGCCAGCAGGGAAGACAGGGGCGAATTCTACGAGCAGTACTTC,CASREDRGEFYEQYF
TRBJ2-3,-,TRBV7-2,-,TGTGCCAGCAGCTTCGAAGGGGACCTCCGGGGCACAGATACGCAGTATTTT,CASSFEGDLRGTDTQYF
TRBJ1-5,-,TRBV19,TRBD1,TGTGCCAGTACCTCCAGGGGGTTAGGGCAGCCCCAGCATTTT,CASTSRGLGQPQHF
TRBJ2-3,-,TRBV18,-,TGTGCCAGCTCAGTGCTTGGTGGTAGAACAGATACGCAGTATTTT,CASSVLGGRTDTQYF
TRBJ2-7,-,TRBV28,-,TGTGCCAGCTCAAGGAGGGGCGAGCAGTACTTC,CASSRRGEQYF
TRBJ2-1,once,TRBV15,TRBD2,TGTGCCACCAGCAGTTTTGAGGGGACTAGCGTATACAATGAGCAGTTCTTC,CATSSFEGTSVYNEQFF
TRBJ1-2,once,TRBV7-9,-,TGTGCCAGCAGCCAATCACAGGATAACTATGGCTACACCTTC,CASSQSQDNYGYTF
TRBJ1-1,-,TRBV13,TRBD1,TGTGCCAGCAGAAGAGGGGGCTCGGACACTGAAGCTTTCTTT,CASRRGGSDTEAFF
TRBJ2-1,-,TRBV27,-,TGTGCCAGCAGTTTATCGCGGGACCGCCCTGACTACAATGAGCAGTTCTTC,CASSLSRDRPDYNEQFF
TRBJ1-1,once,TRBV5-4,TRBD1,TGTGCCAGCAGTGCTGGGACAGGGGGTAGCACTGAAGCTTTCTTT,CASSAGTGGSTEAFF
TRBJ2-2,-,TRBV2,-,TGTGCCAGCAACAGGGAAAGGCTGGCCGGGGAGCTGTTTTTT,CASNRERLAGELFF
TRBJ2-3,-,TRBV2,-,TGTGCCAGCAGTGATGAGGGTACCGATACGCAGTATTTT,CASSDEGTDTQYF
TRBJ1-1,few,TRBV9,TRBD1,TGTGCCAGCAGCGGCGGGACAGGGAACACTGAAGCTTTCTTT,CASSGGTGNTEAFF
TRBJ1-1,-,TRBV28,-,TGTGCCAGCAGTGAGGGGTCGGATGCTTTCTTT,CASSEGSDAFF
TRBJ2-3,-,TRBV7-2,TRBD2,TGTGCCAGCAGCTTAGTCGGGGGAGGGTTCACAGATACGCAGTATTTT,CASSLVGGGFTDTQYF
TRBJ1-1,few,TRBV29-1,-,TGCAGCGTTGAGACAGCCCTACCGAACACTGAAGCTTTCTTT,CSVETALPNTEAFF
TRBJ2-7,once,TRBV6-5,TRBD2,TGTGCCAGCAGTTACTCGGGACTAGCGGGAGAGATGCAGTACTTC,CASSYSGLAGEMQYF
TRBJ2-5,-,TRBV18,TRBD2,TGTGCCAGCTCACCGACTAGCCGCCAAGAGACCCAGTACTTC,CASSPTSRQETQYF
TRBJ2-5,few,TRBV7-6,TRBD2,TGTGCCAGCAACTACCTAGCGGGAGAGACCCAGTACTTC,CASNYLAGETQYF
TRBJ1-4,-,TRBV9,-,TGTGCCAGCAGCGTAGCGGCAGGGCTGGGTAATGAAAAACTGTTTTTT,CASSVAAGLGNEKLFF
TRBJ1-4,-,TRBV7-8,-,TGTGCCAGCAGCTTCGGGCGGGCCTCGGGTAATGAAAAACTGTTTTTT,CASSFGRASGNEKLFF
TRBJ2-7,-,TRBV5-4,-,TGTGCCAGCAGCAATACAGGAGGCTACGAGCAGTACTTC,CASSNTGGYEQYF
TRBJ1-2,once,TRBV25-1,-,TGTGCCAGCAGTGAATTAGGGGGTAGTTTCTATGGCTACACCTTC,CASSELGGSFYGYTF
TRBJ2-7,-,TRBV28,TRBD2,TGTGCCAGCAGTCCACCGGGACTAGCGGGAGGGGGATACGAGCAGTACTTC,CASSPPGLAGGGYEQYF
TRBJ2-1,-,TRBV9,TRBD2,TGTGCCAGCAGCGTAGCTTTTGGGACTAGCGGTACCAATGAGCAGTTCTTC,CASSVAFGTSGTNEQFF
TRBJ1-2,-,TRBV7-2,TRBD1,TGTGCCAGCAGCCTCCTACAGGGGGCTCTCTATGGCTACACCTTC,CASSLLQGALYGYTF
TRBJ2-3,-,TRBV7-2,-,TGTGCCAGCAGCCGCTCCCCGATTAGCACAGATACGCAGTATTTT,CASSRSPISTDTQYF
TRBJ1-2,-,TRBV5-1,-,TGCGCCAGCAGCTTTACAGGGTTGGATGGCTACACCTTC,CASSFTGLDGYTF
TRBJ2-7,-,TRBV15,-,TGTGCCACCAGCAGAGATCGGTGGCCTGAGGAGCAGTACTTC,CATSRDRWPEEQYF
TRBJ2-5,-,TRBV2,TRBD2,TGTGCCAGCAGATTAGCGGGAGGGCCGGAGACCCAGTACTTC,CASRLAGGPETQYF
TRBJ2-3,-,TRBV5-1,TRBD2,TGCGCCAGCAGCTCGATGAGGACTAGCGGGGCAAGAGGGCCAGATACGCAGTATTTT,CASSSMRTSGARGPDTQYF
TRBJ2-5,-,TRBV28,-,TGTGCCAGCCGGGGACTTCTGGAGACCCAGTACTTC,CASRGLLETQYF
TRBJ2-5,-,TRBV11-2,-,TGTGCCAGCAGCCGACCGGGCGGGGAGACCCAGTACTTC,CASSRPGGETQYF
TRBJ2-5,-,TRBV11-2,TRBD2,TGTGCCAGCACCTCGGGAGGGAGGGAGACCCAGTACTTC,CASTSGGRETQYF
TRBJ1-1,-,TRBV27,-,TGTGCCAGCAGTTTTAATCGGGCCCAGGCGACTGAAGCTTTCTTT,CASSFNRAQATEAFF
TRBJ1-2,-,TRBV6-5,-,TGTGCCAGCAGGTTCTACAGCCTCGACGATGGCTACACCTTC,CASRFYSLDDGYTF
TRBJ2-1,-,TRBV16,TRBD2,TGTGCCAGCCGAGCCGGGGCGGGAGCCTACAATGAGCAGTTCTTC,CASRAGAGAYNEQFF
TRBJ2-2,-,TRBV6-5,-,TGTGCCAGCAGAAGGACAGTTACCGGGGAGCTGTTTTTT,CASRRTVTGELFF
TRBJ2-2,-,TRBV7-9,-,TGTGCCAGCAGCTTATACCACGGAGCCGGGGAGCTGTTTTTT,CASSLYHGAGELFF
TRBJ1-1,-,TRBV18,-,TGTGCCAGCTCACCACAGGGGACCGTCGGGAACGCTGAAGCTTTCTTT,CASSPQGTVGNAEAFF
TRBJ2-7,-,TRBV28,TRBD1,TGTGCCAGCAGTCCTTCAGGACAGGGCCGCGAGCAGTACTTC,CASSPSGQGREQYF
TRBJ1-2,-,TRBV6-1,-,TGTGCCAGCAGTGGGGAAGTTCGACTCTATGGCTACACCTTC,CASSGEVRLYGYTF
TRBJ1-2,-,TRBV2,-,TGTGCCAGCAGCGGCCCGACAGAGGGTGGGAACTATGGCTACACCTTC,CASSGPTEGGNYGYTF
TRBJ1-5,-,TRBV30,-,TGTGCCTGGAGTGTACAGGGAGAGAGCCGTAATCAGCCCCAGCATTTT,CAWSVQGESRNQPQHF
TRBJ1-4,once,TRBV5-1,TRBD1,TGCGCCAGCAGCCCCGGGGACAGGGGAAATGAAAAACTGTTTTTT,CASSPGDRGNEKLFF
TRBJ1-6,-,TRBV2,-,TGTGCCAGCAGAGAACGGTCACCCCTCCACTTT,CASRERSPLHF
TRBJ2-7,-,TRBV28,-,TGTGCCAGCAGTTTAATAGCGAGCGAGCAGTACTTC,CASSLIASEQYF